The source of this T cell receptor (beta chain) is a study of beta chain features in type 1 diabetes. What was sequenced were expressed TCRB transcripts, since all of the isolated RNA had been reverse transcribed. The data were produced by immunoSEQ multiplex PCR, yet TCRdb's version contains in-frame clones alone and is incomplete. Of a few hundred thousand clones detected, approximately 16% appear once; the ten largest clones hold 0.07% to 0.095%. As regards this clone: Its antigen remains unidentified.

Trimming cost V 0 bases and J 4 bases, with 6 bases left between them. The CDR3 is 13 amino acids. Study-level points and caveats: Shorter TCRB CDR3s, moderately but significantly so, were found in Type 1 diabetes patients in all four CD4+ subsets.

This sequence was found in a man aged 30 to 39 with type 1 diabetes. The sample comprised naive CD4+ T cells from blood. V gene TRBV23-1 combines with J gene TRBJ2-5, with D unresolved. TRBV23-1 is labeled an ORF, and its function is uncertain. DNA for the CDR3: TGCGCCAGCAGTCAATCGAGAGGAGAGACCCAGTACTTC. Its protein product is CASSQSRGETQYF.